Presented here are 15 T cell receptor beta chains from one specimen sequenced in a study of CD8+ T cells in alopecia areata. Reverse transcribed after extraction, RNA yielded cDNA as the sequencing template. The assay was immunoSEQ multiplex PCR, and TCRdb's table has in-frame clones only and misses some. The table lists around 100,000 clones, with no singletons. Material for sequencing was lesional skin. The receptors stem from a C3H/HeJ mouse with alopecia areata. This strain's MHC haplotype is H2-k.

This clone has more than one count but fewer than ten. Gene names and germline refer to mouse. The CDR3 extends 4 residues past the end of the read, so its final part is completed from the germline J gene. The rearrangement joins TRBV13-3 to TRBJ2-5; TRBD1 matches at 7 bases. The CDR3 totals 13 residues. Germline V gene lookup returns CDR1 NNHDY and CDR2 SYVADS. CDR3: CASSDDRADTQYF. Incomplete CDR3 DNA: TGTGCCAGCAGTGACGACAGGGCCGAC. The full variable domain, completed using reference TRBV13-3 and TRBJ2-5, is EAAVTQSPRSKVAVTGGKVTLSCHQTNNHDYMYWYRQDTGHGLRLIHYSYVADSTEKGDIPDGYKASRPSQENFSLILELASLSQTAVYFCASSDDRADTQYFGPGTRLLVL.

Note on this clone: Mouse names are used for the genes. The read ends 4 residues early relative to the CDR3; the germline J gene fills the gap. The chain has TRBV13-2 and TRBJ1-2; D is possibly TRBD1 (6 bases). Germline CDR1 NNHNN, CDR2 SYGAGS (reference sequence). V was clipped by 0 bases and J by 4 bases, with 10 bases between them. The CDR3 spans 14 residues. CDR3 residues: CASGDAGAGSDYTF. CDR3 DNA (partial): TGTGCCAGCGGTGATGCAGGGGCAGGCTCC.

This clone was counted ten times or more. The genes are named according to mouse. Read data end 4 residues before the CDR3 end; the end is taken from the germline J gene. The chain has TRBV13-3 and TRBJ2-5, with TRBD2 matching over 9 bases. The CDR3 length is 14 residues. CDR1 and CDR2 (germline): NNHDY, SYVADS. The CDR3 sequence is CASNPDWGEDTQYF. CDR3 bases read: TGTGCCAGCAATCCGGACTGGGGAGAAGAC.

In regard to this clone: The gene names here belong to mouse. The read comes to an end 4 residues before the CDR3 does, leaving the germline J gene to fill in the end. The identical CDR3 is also encoded by other nucleotide sequences in the sample. J is TRBJ2-7 and V is TRBV1; 9 nucleotides align to TRBD1. The CDR3 is made up of 15 amino acids. Germline V lookup: CDR1 NSQYPW, CDR2 LRSPGD (reference sequence). CDR3 DNA, as far as it was read: TGCACCTGCAGTGCGGGACAGGGAGATTTGTAT. This gives the protein CTCSAGQGDLY. The full CDR3 reads CTCSAGQGDLYEQYF.

This clone was counted only a few times. Gene names denote mouse genes. The missing CDR3 end, 4 residues past where the read stops, is filled in from the germline J gene. This chain links TRBV13-3 with TRBJ2-1, with TRBD1 as a possible D gene (6 bases). The germline gives CDR1 NNHDY, CDR2 SYVADS. The V end lost 2 bases, the J end lost 4 bases, and 10 bases lay between the germline ends. The CDR3 runs 14 residues. CDR3 protein: CASSETGPYAEQFF. The sequenced CDR3 bases are TGTGCCAGCAGTGAAACAGGGCCTTATGCT.

For this clone: Germline and genes: mouse. The CDR3 end is not reached by the read, which stops 4 residues before it; the germline J gene fills it in. This sequence joins TRBV1 and TRBJ1-1, with TRBD1 identical over 7 bases. In germline, CDR1 is NSQYPW, CDR2 LRSPGD (reference sequence). The CDR3 runs 13 residues. The CDR3 sequence is CTCSPRQGTEVFF. The sequenced CDR3 bases are TGCACCTGCAGTCCCCGACAGGGAACA.

As concerns this clone: Any gene name here is a mouse gene name. The CDR3 goes on 4 residues after the read ends, and that part is filled in from the germline J gene. The chain combines TRBV13-3 with TRBJ2-4; TRBD2 matches at 9 bases. With 0 bases clipped from V and 1 base from J, the junction kept 6 bases outside the gene matches. The CDR3 covers 17 residues. CDR1 and CDR2 (germline): NNHDY, SYVADS. The CDR3 DNA, read in part, is TGTGCCAGCAGTGATGCAAGCTTGGGGGGGCGTCAAAAC. Its translation is CASSDASLGGRQN. The complete CDR3 sequence is CASSDASLGGRQNTLYF.

Note on this clone: The genes are named according to mouse. The sequenced fragment ends 4 residues before the CDR3 boundary, so the rest is inferred from the germline J gene. The rearrangement joins TRBV1 to TRBJ2-3; D not resolved. Trimming removed 0 bases from V and 0 bases from J, with 13 bases in between. Per the germline V gene, CDR1 is NSQYPW and CDR2 is LRSPGD (reference sequence). The CDR3 consists of 17 residues. The CDR3 bases that were read are TGCACCTGCAGTGCAGAAGACTCCTACTCTAGTGCAGAA. Amino acid sequence: CTCSAEDSYSSAE. The full CDR3 protein is CTCSAEDSYSSAETLYF.

Notes on this clone: Mouse gene names and germline throughout. This CDR3 is CASSHGTEPNSDYTF. CDR3 DNA (partial): TGTGCCAGCAGCCATGGGACAGAACCAAACTCC. The chain recombines TRBV13-3 with TRBJ1-2, with 7 nucleotides matching TRBD1. Read sequence stops 4 residues before the CDR3 end, and the germline J gene provides the missing end. The junction had 7 bases not matched to a gene; V was cut back by 5 bases and J by 0 bases. Per the germline V gene, CDR1 is NNHDY and CDR2 is SYVADS. CDR3 length equals 15 residues.

A word on this clone: Gene names are the mouse ones. The read comes to an end 4 residues before the CDR3 does, leaving the germline J gene to fill in the end. The V gene is TRBV19, the J gene TRBJ2-1, with D perhaps being TRBD1 or TRBD2 (5 bases each). Germline CDR1 FNHDT, CDR2 SITEND (reference sequence). The CDR3 extends over 12 amino acids. The DNA read from the CDR3 is TGTGCCAGCAGTATGGGGGTATCT. Protein: CASSMGVS. The full CDR3 reads CASSMGVSEQFF.

This clone was seen a few times. Genes and germline come from the mouse. The read finishes 4 residues shy of the CDR3 end, and the germline J gene is used to complete it. V is TRBV13-3 and J is TRBJ2-5, with TRBD1 as a possible D gene (6 bases). Germline CDR1 and CDR2: NNHDY and SYVADS. V dropped 1 base and J dropped 0 bases, with 12 bases sitting between them. The CDR3 is 16 residues long. The CDR3 sequence is CASSDSWTVNQDTQYF. The part of the CDR3 DNA that was read is TGTGCCAGCAGTGATTCCTGGACAGTTAACCAAGAC.

As concerns this clone: Gene names follow the mouse nomenclature. The missing CDR3 end, 4 residues past where the read stops, is filled in from the germline J gene. The V gene is TRBV19, the J gene TRBJ2-7, with 11 positions matching TRBD2. Germline assignment: CDR1 FNHDT and CDR2 SITEND (reference sequence). CDR3 size: 16 residues. With 4 bases clipped from V and 3 bases from J, the junction kept 9 bases outside the gene matches. Partial CDR3 DNA: TGTGCCAGCAGTCCCTCATCGGGACTGGGGGACTAT. Its translation: CASSPSSGLGDY. In full, the CDR3 reads CASSPSSGLGDYEQYF. The full variable domain, rest sourced from reference TRBV19 and TRBJ2-7, is GGIITQTPKFLIGQEGQKLTLKCQQNFNHDTMYWYRQDSGKGLRLIYYSITENDLQKGDLSEGYDASREKKSSFSLTVTSAQKNEMAVFLCASSPSSGLGDYEQYFGPGTRLTVL.

This clone has ten or more counts. The gene symbols are mouse symbols. The read gets to within 4 residues of the CDR3 end, and the germline J gene fills in the rest. The chain is built from TRBV1 and TRBJ2-1; TRBD2 aligns across 10 bases. Germline loops: CDR1 NSQYPW, CDR2 LRSPGD (reference sequence). Trimming removed 6 bases from V and 4 bases from J; junction bases left unmatched: 3. The CDR3 has 14 residues. CDR3 amino acids: CTCRVGLGYAEQFF. CDR3 DNA, as far as it was read: TGCACCTGCAGGGTGGGACTGGGGTATGCT.

On this clone itself: All gene names here are mouse names. The CDR3 extends 4 residues past the end of the read, so its final part is completed from the germline J gene. The gene calls are TRBV13-2 and TRBJ2-1, with D maybe TRBD2 (7 bases). CDR1 is NNHNN, CDR2 SYGAGS, per germline (reference sequence). V lost 0 bases and J lost 3, with 10 bases in between. There are 15 residues in the CDR3. Partial CDR3 DNA: TGTGCCAGCGGTGATGTGTGGGGGGCCTATGCT. Translation: CASGDVWGAYA. The entire CDR3 is CASGDVWGAYAEQFF.

This clone came up many times. Gene names and germline refer to mouse. The CDR3 goes on 4 residues after the read ends, and that part is filled in from the germline J gene. The chain links TRBV13-3 to TRBJ1-2; tentative D call: TRBD1 (5 bases). The CDR3 totals 12 residues. The germline gives CDR1 NNHDY, CDR2 SYVADS. Incomplete CDR3 DNA: TGTGCCAGCAGTGCTTGGGGGGGC. Amino acids: CASSAWGG. The whole CDR3 sequence is CASSAWGGDYTF.